The rows below give T cell receptor beta chains drawn from one sample of a study of early T cells in non-severe SARS-CoV-2 infection. Via MiXCR, TCRdb re-called the 5' RACE reads, giving one row per CDR3 protein. Here the sample spans some 63,000 distinct CDR3 sequences, 10% to 15% being singletons. The sequenced sample consisted of whole blood. The receptor source for this set is an adult who was a healthcare worker with PCR-confirmed SARS-CoV-2 infection or an uninfected control (not recorded which). The conserved cysteine and the conserved F or W are not part of the CDR3 here. Fields, in order: V gene, J gene, clone size, CDR3 protein. Size tells how often a clone was seen (once, few, many) or the class of an expanded clone, and some rows leave it out.

>TRBV10-3|TRBJ1-3|few
AISAGPQGGNTIY
>TRBV20-1|TRBJ1-4|many
SARMTDHNEKLF
>TRBV5-4|TRBJ2-7|once
ASSLGSGTRYEQY
>TRBV2|TRBJ1-2|few
ASSYRVYYGYT
>TRBV3-1|TRBJ1-2|-
ASSLYRGMGYGYT
>TRBV7-6|TRBJ1-2|many
ASSSRGTEGPYT
>TRBV7-2|TRBJ2-4|many
ASSLSPNIQY
>TRBV28|TRBJ1-2|many
ASTQTGGYYGYT
>TRBV7-2|TRBJ2-2|few
ASSLTGRGELF
>TRBV5-6|TRBJ1-5|many
ASSRGGRQPQH
>TRBV18|TRBJ1-6|many
ASSPPAGHNSPLH
>TRBV24-1|TRBJ2-1|many
ATSSFRGGDNNEQF
>TRBV11-2|TRBJ2-7|many
ASSLGAVSYEQY
>TRBV20-1|TRBJ2-3|many
SATLRTGREDTQY
>TRBV7-2|TRBJ2-7|few
ASSTDIYYEQY
>TRBV20-1|-|-
SAFRGLSYEQF
>TRBV30|TRBJ2-7|-
AWSHGLAGDEQY
>TRBV4-2|TRBJ2-3|many
ASSQGTGYTDTQY
>TRBV5-1|TRBJ1-4|few
ASSLNGQGAEKLF
>TRBV29-1|TRBJ2-3|few
SVTLGRTDTQY
>TRBV9|TRBJ1-1|few
ASSVEGAMNTEAF
>TRBV6-1|TRBJ2-5|-
ASRGPTIQETQY
>TRBV19|TRBJ1-2|many
ASSAGQDANYGYT
>TRBV7-3|TRBJ2-7|many
ASSLGVRDEQY
>TRBV7-2|TRBJ2-5|-
ASSQGQETQY
>TRBV5-4|TRBJ1-1|many
ASSRVSTGSGEAF
>TRBV7-2|TRBJ2-7|many
ASSSLTPTLDEQY
>TRBV10-1|TRBJ2-2|few
ASSDDTGELF
>TRBV20-1|TRBJ2-7|few
SARTDSATSYEQY
>TRBV29-1|TRBJ2-3|many
SAGNEDTQY
>TRBV7-2|TRBJ1-2|many
ASSLGQIYGYT